Below, 32 T cell receptor beta chains from the same sample are listed, as sequenced in a study of graft-versus-host responses after intestinal transplantation (dated by TCRdb to about 2021). Their antigens remain unidentified. The sample's time point label, decoded: cells obtained before transplantation from donor or recipient. Preparation of the library involved the immunoSEQ multiplex PCR assay. TCRdb limited this immuneACCESS table to in-frame rearrangements with V and J called. A share of clones is missing; checked studies link under half to unresolved V genes, and the rest is unexplained. The sample records tens of thousands of clones, roughly 91% of which are singletons. The ten most abundant clones make up approximately 0.1% of the sample. The sample here was unstimulated CD4+ T cells sorted from spleen or lymph node cells, taken before intestinal transplant. These receptors were obtained from a human donor who received an intestinal transplant.

The chain uses TRBV13 and TRBJ2-3; 12 bases map to TRBD2. Germline V gene data show CDR1 as PRHDT and CDR2 as FYEKMQ (reference sequence). The CDR3 sequence is 15 residues long. Trimming cost V 1 base and J 6 bases; bases outside gene matches: 2. The CDR3 coding sequence is TGTGCCAGCAGCTTAGTGACTAGCGGGGGTGATACGCAGTATTTT. This translates into CASSLVTSGGDTQYF.

This sequence joins TRBV25-1 and TRBJ2-1, with D unclear. CDR1 and CDR2 (germline): MGHDK, SYGVNS. V lost 4 bases and J lost 3, with 10 bases in between. This CDR3 is built from 14 residues. The CDR3 bases are TGTGCCAGCAGTGGGCCAAACAACTACAATGAGCAGTTCTTC. It yields the protein CASSGPNNYNEQFF.

The chain has TRBV6-5 and TRBJ1-2, with 9 bases that match TRBD1. The V and J ends lost 4 bases and 5 bases, in that order; junction bases with no gene match: 5. The CDR3 is 14 residues long. Germline CDR1 is MNHEY and CDR2 is SVGAGI. CDR3 DNA: TGTGCCAGCAGTTCCACAGGGGGCTATTATGGCTACACCTTC. Its protein is CASSSTGGYYGYTF.

The chain uses TRBV30 and TRBJ2-5; maybe TRBD1 (5 bases). Germline assignment: CDR1 GTSNPN and CDR2 SVGIG (reference sequence). This CDR3 is 15 amino acids long. V was shortened by 2 bases and J by 2 bases, with 15 bases between the two germline ends. CDR3 region: CAWSIGQGAQETQYF. The CDR3 DNA follows: TGTGCCTGGAGTATCGGTCAAGGGGCACAAGAGACCCAGTACTTC.

This clone was found once. The chain's CDR3 is CASKNGAGALEYF. CDR3 nucleotide sequence: TGTGCCAGCAAAAACGGGGCGGGGGCCCTGGAGTACTTC. V gene TRBV5-6 combines with J gene TRBJ2-7; D perhaps matches TRBD2 (7 bases). The CDR3 spans 13 residues. CDR1 and CDR2 (germline): SGHDT, YYEEEE. V lost 6 bases and J 11 bases, leaving 21 bases between the germline ends.

This clone has a single count. The J gene is TRBJ2-2, the V gene TRBV5-1; tentative D call: TRBD1 (5 bases). The CDR3 has 15 amino acids. Trimming took off 2 bases at V and 3 bases at J, with 11 bases between the two ends. Germline CDR1 SGHRS, CDR2 YFSETQ. The CDR3 nucleotides read TGCGCCAGCAGCTTTCAGGGAACCGACACCGGGGAGCTGTTTTTT. Translated, it gives CASSFQGTDTGELFF.

The rearrangement links TRBV29-1 to TRBJ2-3; 12 bases line up with TRBD2. Trimming cost V 8 bases and J 1 base; bases outside gene matches: 7. This CDR3 region has 15 residues. Germline V gene sequence: CDR1 SQVTM, CDR2 ANQGSEA. The CDR3 DNA is TGCAGCCTAGCGGGGGGGCCGTCCGGCACAGATACGCAGTATTTT. It translates to CSLAGGPSGTDTQYF.

The rearrangement joins TRBV11-1 to TRBJ2-2; D uncertain. Per the germline V gene, CDR1 is SGHAT and CDR2 is FQDESV (reference sequence). Trimming removed 1 base from V and 3 bases from J, with 6 bases in between. This CDR3 is 14 amino acids long. The CDR3 here is CASSLDSYTGELFF. CDR3 in DNA: TGTGCCAGCAGCTTAGACAGCTACACCGGGGAGCTGTTTTTT.

The rearrangement links TRBV7-2 to TRBJ2-7; D remains ambiguous. The CDR3 loop spans 13 amino acids. Germline V CDR1 and CDR2: SGHTA, FQGNSA. V dropped 2 bases and J dropped 1 base, with 6 bases sitting between them. The CDR3 is CASSLIGSYEQYF. CDR3 DNA: TGTGCCAGCAGCTTAATCGGGTCCTACGAGCAGTACTTC.

This chain links TRBV5-1 with TRBJ2-7, with 7 bases identical to TRBD2. The CDR3 totals 16 residues. Germline V gives CDR1 SGHRS, CDR2 YFSETQ. Trimming took 4 bases from V and 0 from J; bases not matched to a gene: 10. CDR3 residues: CASSTGGGDLSYEQYF. The CDR3 DNA sequence: TGCGCCAGCAGCACGGGGGGAGGGGACCTCTCCTACGAGCAGTACTTC.

This chain uses TRBV7-8 with TRBJ1-4; D might be TRBD1 (5 bases). Trimming shortened V by 4 bases and J by 0 bases, and 18 bases separated the two germline ends. Looked up from germline, CDR1 is SGHVS and CDR2 is FQNEAQ. The length of the CDR3 is 18 residues. The CDR3 protein is CASSSRSVGVATNEKLFF. The CDR3 bases are TGTGCCAGCAGCTCCCGGTCGGTAGGGGTTGCAACTAATGAAAAACTGTTTTTT.

This chain uses TRBV19 with TRBJ2-1; D unclear. The germline CDR1 and CDR2 sequences are LNHDA and SQIVND (reference sequence). The CDR3 contains 16 residues. Trimming pared 4 bases from V and 4 bases from J, leaving 17 bases between. The CDR3 coding sequence is TGTGCCAGTAGTAGCCCCGCGGAGCAAACTTACAATGAGCAGTTCTTC. Residues: CASSSPAEQTYNEQFF.

The chain has TRBV7-2 and TRBJ1-4; 7 nucleotides agree with TRBD1. Unmatched junction bases numbered 7, after V lost 5 bases and J lost 4 bases. CDR1 and CDR2 (germline): SGHTA, FQGNSA. This CDR3 has 15 residues. The CDR3 DNA sequence: TGTGCCAGCAGCCTCCGGACAGGACTTAATGAAAAACTGTTTTTT. It translates to CASSLRTGLNEKLFF.

This clone was counted a single time. The V gene is TRBV9, the J gene TRBJ1-5, with 9 bases matching TRBD1. The CDR3 covers 15 residues. The germline V gene has CDR1 SGDLS and CDR2 YYNGEE. Trimming removed 0 bases from V and 4 bases from J; junction bases left unmatched: 2. The CDR3 protein is CASSVGTGENQPQHF. In DNA, the CDR3 is TGTGCCAGCAGCGTAGGGACAGGGGAGAATCAGCCCCAGCATTTT.

In DNA form, the CDR3 reads TGTGCCAGCTCAGGGGAAGGGGCGCGGCAGCCCCAGCATTTT. This encodes CASSGEGARQPQHF. The V gene is TRBV18, the J gene TRBJ1-5; tentatively, D is TRBD1 (5 bases). The V gene's germline CDR1 is KGHSH and CDR2 LQKENI. V lost 5 bases and J lost 7, with 15 bases in between. The CDR3 extends over 14 amino acids.

The gene calls are TRBV9 and TRBJ2-3; D possibly corresponds to TRBD2 (5 bases). V was trimmed by 4 bases and J by 1 base, leaving 16 bases between them. The CDR3 has 16 residues. Per the germline V gene, CDR1 is SGDLS and CDR2 is YYNGEE. The CDR3 nucleotides are TGTGCCAGCAGCCCAATGGCGGGCCGGGGCACAGATACGCAGTATTTT. This sequence encodes CASSPMAGRGTDTQYF. The variable domain in full, completed from reference TRBV9 and TRBJ2-3, reads DSGVTQTPKHLITATGQRVTLRCSPRSGDLSVYWYQQSLDQGLQFLIQYYNGEERAKGNILERFSAQQFPDLHSELNLSSLELGDSALYFCASSPMAGRGTDTQYFGPGTRLTVL.

The V gene is TRBV6-1, the J gene TRBJ2-7; D is ambiguous. The CDR3 contains 14 residues. Trimming removed 10 bases at V and 3 bases at J, with 19 bases between. Germline values: CDR1 MNHNS, CDR2 SASEGT. In nucleotides, the CDR3 is TGTGCCACCCGCTCTGGCGGCGACCTCTACGAGCAGTACTTC. Its protein is CATRSGGDLYEQYF.

This chain connects TRBV27 to TRBJ2-7, with D perhaps matching TRBD2 (6 bases). Germline values: CDR1 MNHEY, CDR2 SMNVEV (reference sequence). Trimming took off 8 bases at V and 2 bases at J, with 16 bases between the two ends. The CDR3 length is 14 residues. CDR3: CASVGGKRPYEQYF. As DNA, the CDR3 is TGTGCCAGCGTCGGCGGGAAGAGACCCTACGAGCAGTACTTC.

This chain uses TRBV6-5 with TRBJ2-4; a possible D gene is TRBD2 (6 bases). The CDR3 extends over 14 amino acids. Trimming left V 2 bases short and J 6 bases short, with 11 bases between. Germline loops: CDR1 MNHEY, CDR2 SVGAGI. The CDR3 coding sequence is TGTGCCAGCAGTTACGTCGGGGGTGGAAACATTCAGTACTTC. Protein product: CASSYVGGGNIQYF.

The CDR3 sequence: CASSRGSDNSPLHF. CDR3 nucleotides: TGTGCCAGCAGTAGGGGTTCGGATAATTCACCCCTCCACTTT. The V call is TRBV6-1, the J call TRBJ1-6; D is perhaps TRBD1 (5 bases). The CDR3 has 14 amino acids. With 5 bases removed from V and 5 bases from J, the gap between germline ends came to 10 bases. Germline loops: CDR1 MNHNS, CDR2 SASEGT.

This chain uses TRBV9 with TRBJ1-2; 7 bases are a match to TRBD1. There are 15 residues in the CDR3. Germline V gives CDR1 SGDLS, CDR2 YYNGEE. Trimming cost V 3 bases and J 5 bases; bases outside gene matches: 10. This CDR3 reads CASSEGTADVYGYTF. For the CDR3, the DNA is TGTGCCAGCAGCGAGGGGACAGCTGACGTGTATGGCTACACCTTC.

This chain uses TRBV5-8 with TRBJ1-3; D might be TRBD1 (5 bases). The germline V gene has CDR1 SGHTS and CDR2 YDEGEE. The V and J ends lost 4 bases and 0 bases respectively, with 11 bases between them. The CDR3 totals 15 residues. The CDR3 spells CASSARASSGNTIYF. The CDR3 nucleotides are TGTGCCAGCAGCGCCAGGGCGAGCTCTGGAAACACCATATATTTT.

CDR3 bases: TGTGCCAGTAGTGCCAAGGCGGGGTCCCATCAGCCCCAGCATTTT. The encoded protein is CASSAKAGSHQPQHF. The chain uses TRBV19 and TRBJ1-5; D not resolved. V gave up 5 bases and J gave up 5 bases, with 16 bases separating them. CDR1 is LNHDA, CDR2 SQIVND, per germline (reference sequence). This CDR3 comprises 15 residues. Full variable domain (missing parts from reference TRBV19 and TRBJ1-5): DGGITQSPKYLFRKEGQNVTLSCEQNLNHDAMYWYRQDPGQGLRLIYYSQIVNDFQKGDIAEGYSVSREKKESFPLTVTSAQKNPTAFYLCASSAKAGSHQPQHFGDGTRLSIL.

This clone was observed a few times. V gene TRBV5-5 combines with J gene TRBJ1-1; 8 bases align to TRBD1. The germline V gene encodes CDR1 SGHKS and CDR2 YYEKEE (reference sequence). This CDR3 region has 16 residues. V lost 0 bases to trimming and J lost 5 bases; unmatched junction nucleotides: 9. CDR3 region: CASSLGPTGARTEAFF. DNA for the CDR3: TGTGCCAGCAGCTTGGGCCCGACAGGGGCTCGGACTGAAGCTTTCTTT.

The chain's CDR3 is CASSLDTGLSYGYTF. CDR3 nucleotide sequence: TGTGCCAGCAGCTTAGATACAGGTCTTTCATATGGCTACACCTTC. V and J are TRBV7-8 and TRBJ1-2; possible D gene TRBD1, 5 bases. V shed 1 base and J shed 5 bases, with 14 bases lying between them. There are 15 residues in the CDR3. Looked up from germline, CDR1 is SGHVS and CDR2 is FQNEAQ.

Comments on this clone: Other nucleotide sequences in the sample specify the same CDR3. Here the CDR3 DNA reads TGTGCCAGCAGCATTACCTCGAGCGGGGGGGCCTCAGAAGAGACCCAGTACTTC. It codes for CASSITSSGGASEETQYF. J is TRBJ2-5 and V is TRBV9, with TRBD2 matching 10 bases. Germline values: CDR1 SGDLS, CDR2 YYNGEE. The V segment lost 4 bases and the J segment 3 bases; nucleotides outside the gene matches: 15. The CDR3 spans 18 residues.

The chain uses TRBV18 and TRBJ2-2; D might be TRBD2 (6 bases). Germline V gene data show CDR1 as KGHSH and CDR2 as LQKENI. The V end lost 4 bases, the J end lost 3 bases, and 18 bases lay between the germline ends. The CDR3 sequence is 17 residues long. CDR3 in DNA: TGTGCCAGCTCACGAGATTATGGGGGGTCCCACACCGGGGAGCTGTTTTTT. As protein: CASSRDYGGSHTGELFF.

The chain uses TRBV19 and TRBJ1-1; no clear D gene. This CDR3 has 13 amino acids. V was cut by 4 bases and J by 7 bases, with 13 bases left in between. Germline-derived CDR1 and CDR2 are LNHDA and SQIVND (reference sequence). The CDR3 reads CASSTRTGGEAFF. The CDR3 DNA reads TGTGCCAGTAGTACCAGGACGGGAGGTGAAGCTTTCTTT.

The V call is TRBV5-1, the J call TRBJ2-5; D possibly corresponds to TRBD2 (6 bases). The closer fit of TRBJ2-7 to the DNA end suggests the J call may be wrong. This CDR3 has 15 residues. CDR1 and CDR2 (germline): SGHRS, YFSETQ. CDR3 sequence (DNA): TGCGCCAGCAGCCCCGGGAGTGGGGTACCCTACGAGCAGTACTTC. Protein product: CASSPGSGVPYEQYF.

The V call is TRBV7-9, the J call TRBJ2-7, with D unclear. Trimming cost V 5 bases and J 4 bases, with 15 bases left between them. This CDR3 contains 14 residues. CDR1 SEHNR and CDR2 FQNEAQ come from the germline V gene (reference sequence). In nucleotides, the CDR3 is TGTGCCAGCAGCCTAGGTGGAGACCCTTACGAGCAGTACTTC. Translating gives CASSLGGDPYEQYF. Supplemented by reference TRBV7-9 and TRBJ2-7, the full variable domain reads DTGVSQNPRHKITKRGQNVTFRCDPISEHNRLYWYRQTLGQGPEFLTYFQNEAQLEKSRLLSDRFSAERPKGSFSTLEIQRTEQGDSAMYLCASSLGGDPYEQYFGPGTRLTVT.

The V gene is TRBV27, the J gene TRBJ2-7; the match to TRBD1 covers 9 bases. This CDR3 comprises 15 residues. V lost 4 bases to trimming and J lost 6 bases; unmatched junction nucleotides: 10. Germline V gene sequence: CDR1 MNHEY, CDR2 SMNVEV (reference sequence). In nucleotides, the CDR3 is TGTGCCAGCAGTTCTCTCGGGACAGGGAATGGCGAGCAGTACTTC. It codes for CASSSLGTGNGEQYF.

Details on this clone: The sample has other DNA sequences that encode this CDR3 too. The chain is built from TRBV9 and TRBJ1-6; D uncertain. The V gene's germline CDR1 is SGDLS and CDR2 YYNGEE. The CDR3 loop spans 19 amino acids. The V end lost 1 base, the J end lost 0 bases, and 17 bases lay between the germline ends. The CDR3 coding sequence is TGTGCCAGCAGCGTAACCCCAGGACTCCCGAGCTCCTATAATTCACCCCTCCACTTT. It translates to CASSVTPGLPSSYNSPLHF.